The source of this T cell receptor (beta chain) is a study of T cells after yellow fever vaccination. A universal primer site and UMIs were added as TCR cDNA was made by 5'RACE template switching. From the 5' RACE reads, TCRdb called clonotypes with MiXCR, one entry per CDR3 protein. The table shows hundreds of thousands of distinct CDR3 sequences, with 9% to 15% occurring only once. This clonotype showed up just a few times. Its antigen is still unknown. This CDR3 comprises 13 residues. The germline CDR1 and CDR2 sequences are SQVTM and ANQGSEA. The J segment lost 4 bases and the V segment lost 8 bases, leaving 7 bases of the junction unmatched. Study findings and constraints: Most primary-vaccination clones recurred post-booster (approximately 96% CD4, around 86% CD8). Abundant clonotypes (contaminants from the bulk population) could be present in FACS-sorted repertoires. On re-exposure, the response was weaker but peaked faster, at day 5 versus 15.

V is TRBV29-1 and J is TRBJ2-3; 9 nucleotides match TRBD2. The material sequenced was PBMCs, taken on the day of the yellow fever booster vaccination. The clonotype originates from a man between 25 and 39 years old who received the YFV17D yellow fever vaccine. CDR3 loop: CSYSSGNPDTQYF. CDR3 coding DNA: TGCAGCTATTCTAGCGGGAATCCAGATACGCAGTATTTT.